This T cell receptor beta chain was retrieved from a study of blood T cell repertoires in COVID-19. At the level of the study: Samples taken during acute and convalescent COVID-19 were collected in the United States, Italy and Spain. In each case, the material was cDNA or gDNA derived from T cells, B-cell-depleted T cells, or PBMCs.

Authors' processing steps: From reference gene primer amplification, estimates of nucleated cell counts were derived. The data were produced by immunoSEQ multiplex PCR, yet TCRdb's version contains in-frame clones alone and is incomplete. V, J and clone size reflect that table, while D and trimming were determined from the DNA. The data contain roughly 88,000 clones, 70% to 85% of them singletons. The CDR3 runs 16 residues. J was trimmed by 4 bases and V by 3 bases; bases with no gene match: 9. The germline CDR1 and CDR2 sequences are SGHTS and YDEGEE. Sequenced material: peripheral blood. This rearrangement joins TRBV5-8 to TRBJ2-5, with TRBD1 identical over 10 bases. The sequence derives from a woman aged 55-69 years in a cohort sampled during active or convalescent COVID-19. The CDR3 DNA is TGTGCCAGCAGCTCCCCCGGGACAGGGGTGAGAGAGACCCAGTACTTC. Translated: CASSSPGTGVRETQYF.